These 8 T cell receptor beta chains were all obtained from the same sample, sequenced in a study of T-cell memory formation after mild COVID-19. TCRdb reanalysed the 5' RACE reads using MiXCR and keeps one entry per CDR3 protein. The sample yields 550,000 to 700,000 distinct CDR3 sequences, around 16% seen once. Sequencing was performed on PBMCs or a T cell subset sorted from them (not recorded which). Receptor source: an adult woman who had mild COVID-19 (a few samples of this study predate the infection). Cell type and time point are not known.

This clonotype was found a few times. V gene TRBV6-1 combines with J gene TRBJ1-1; the match to TRBD1 covers 7 bases. CDR3 length: 12 residues. V lost 0 bases, J lost 10 bases, and 2 bases stayed unmatched. Germline CDR1 MNHNS, CDR2 SASEGT. CDR3 sequence: CASSEARGRAFF. CDR3 sequence (DNA): TGTGCCAGCAGTGAAGCAAGGGGGCGAGCTTTCTTT.

This clonotype was detected only once. This chain connects TRBV11-3 to TRBJ2-1, with 12 bases that match TRBD2. V lost 0 bases and J lost 7; bases outside the gene matches: 16. From germline, CDR1 is SGHNT and CDR2 YENEEA. The CDR3 loop spans 20 amino acids. The CDR3: CASSLEALVLAGGPRNEQFF. CDR3 nucleotide sequence: TGTGCCAGCAGCTTAGAGGCCCTTGTGCTAGCGGGAGGGCCTAGGAATGAGCAGTTCTTC.

The chain recombines TRBV14 with TRBJ2-7, with 9 bases lining up with TRBD2. The CDR3 loop spans 17 amino acids. CDR1 is SGHDN, CDR2 FVKESK, per germline. J gave up 3 bases and V 0 bases, and 9 bases lay outside the gene matches. The CDR3 sequence: CASSQDIGTSKIYEQYF. The CDR3 DNA reads as TGTGCCAGCAGCCAAGACATAGGGACTAGCAAAATCTACGAGCAGTACTTC.

This clonotype was counted a few times. This chain connects TRBV24-1 to TRBJ2-3; D is unresolved. The CDR3 is 16 residues long. V was trimmed by 5 bases and J by 4 bases, leaving 18 bases between them. Germline values: CDR1 KGHDR, CDR2 SFDVKD. DNA for the CDR3: TGTGCCACCAGTGCGGTGGGCACCCGAAGCTCAGATACGCAGTATTTT. It translates to CATSAVGTRSSDTQYF.

The J gene is TRBJ1-4, the V gene TRBV11-2, with 9 bases aligning to TRBD1. The germline gives CDR1 SGHAT, CDR2 FQNNGV. V was pared by 3 bases and J by 3 bases, with 2 bases of the junction left unmatched. The CDR3 has 15 amino acids. CDR3 amino acids: CASSFRQGANEKLFF. The DNA of the CDR3 is TGTGCCAGCAGCTTCAGACAGGGGGCTAATGAAAAACTGTTTTTT.

This clonotype was seen only a few times. The V and J genes are TRBV19 and TRBJ1-5; D may be TRBD1 (6 bases). The CDR3 has 14 amino acids. V lost 9 bases to trimming and J lost 6 bases, with 18 bases between them. In germline, CDR1 is LNHDA, CDR2 SQIVND (reference sequence). CDR3 sequence reads: CASLKQGESQPQHF. The CDR3 bases are TGTGCCAGCCTTAAACAGGGCGAGAGTCAGCCCCAGCATTTT.

The gene calls are TRBV3-1 and TRBJ2-5, with TRBD2 matching 10 bases. V shed 1 base and J 2 bases; nucleotides not matched to a gene: 10. CDR1 is LGHDT and CDR2 is YNNKEL in the germline V gene (reference sequence). CDR3 length equals 18 residues. DNA for the CDR3: TGTGCCAGCAGCCAAGGATCGGTACTAGCGGGGTCGCAAGAGACCCAGTACTTC. Translation gives CASSQGSVLAGSQETQYF.

The CDR3 nucleotides are TGTGCCAGCAGCGCCGAGGCACTAGCGGGAGAGCAGTTCTTC. Translation gives CASSAEALAGEQFF. The V and J genes are TRBV7-3 and TRBJ2-1; 10 positions match TRBD2. CDR3 size: 14 residues. Germline V gene lookup returns CDR1 SGHTA and CDR2 FQGTGA. The ends lost 5 bases at V and 10 bases at J; junction bases unmatched: 8.